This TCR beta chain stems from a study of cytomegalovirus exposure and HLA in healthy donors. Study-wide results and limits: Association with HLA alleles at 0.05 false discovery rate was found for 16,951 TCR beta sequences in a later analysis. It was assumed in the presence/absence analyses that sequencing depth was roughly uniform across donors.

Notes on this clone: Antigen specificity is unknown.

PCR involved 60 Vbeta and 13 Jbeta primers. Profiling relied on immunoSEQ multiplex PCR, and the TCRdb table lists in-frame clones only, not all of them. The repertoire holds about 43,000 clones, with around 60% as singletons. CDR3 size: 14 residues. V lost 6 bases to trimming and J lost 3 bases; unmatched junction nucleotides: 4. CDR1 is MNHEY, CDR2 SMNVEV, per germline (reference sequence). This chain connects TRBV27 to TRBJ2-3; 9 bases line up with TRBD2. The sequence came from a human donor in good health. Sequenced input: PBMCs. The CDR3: CASRFSGGTDTQYF. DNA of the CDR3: TGTGCCAGCAGATTTAGCGGGGGTACAGATACGCAGTATTTT.